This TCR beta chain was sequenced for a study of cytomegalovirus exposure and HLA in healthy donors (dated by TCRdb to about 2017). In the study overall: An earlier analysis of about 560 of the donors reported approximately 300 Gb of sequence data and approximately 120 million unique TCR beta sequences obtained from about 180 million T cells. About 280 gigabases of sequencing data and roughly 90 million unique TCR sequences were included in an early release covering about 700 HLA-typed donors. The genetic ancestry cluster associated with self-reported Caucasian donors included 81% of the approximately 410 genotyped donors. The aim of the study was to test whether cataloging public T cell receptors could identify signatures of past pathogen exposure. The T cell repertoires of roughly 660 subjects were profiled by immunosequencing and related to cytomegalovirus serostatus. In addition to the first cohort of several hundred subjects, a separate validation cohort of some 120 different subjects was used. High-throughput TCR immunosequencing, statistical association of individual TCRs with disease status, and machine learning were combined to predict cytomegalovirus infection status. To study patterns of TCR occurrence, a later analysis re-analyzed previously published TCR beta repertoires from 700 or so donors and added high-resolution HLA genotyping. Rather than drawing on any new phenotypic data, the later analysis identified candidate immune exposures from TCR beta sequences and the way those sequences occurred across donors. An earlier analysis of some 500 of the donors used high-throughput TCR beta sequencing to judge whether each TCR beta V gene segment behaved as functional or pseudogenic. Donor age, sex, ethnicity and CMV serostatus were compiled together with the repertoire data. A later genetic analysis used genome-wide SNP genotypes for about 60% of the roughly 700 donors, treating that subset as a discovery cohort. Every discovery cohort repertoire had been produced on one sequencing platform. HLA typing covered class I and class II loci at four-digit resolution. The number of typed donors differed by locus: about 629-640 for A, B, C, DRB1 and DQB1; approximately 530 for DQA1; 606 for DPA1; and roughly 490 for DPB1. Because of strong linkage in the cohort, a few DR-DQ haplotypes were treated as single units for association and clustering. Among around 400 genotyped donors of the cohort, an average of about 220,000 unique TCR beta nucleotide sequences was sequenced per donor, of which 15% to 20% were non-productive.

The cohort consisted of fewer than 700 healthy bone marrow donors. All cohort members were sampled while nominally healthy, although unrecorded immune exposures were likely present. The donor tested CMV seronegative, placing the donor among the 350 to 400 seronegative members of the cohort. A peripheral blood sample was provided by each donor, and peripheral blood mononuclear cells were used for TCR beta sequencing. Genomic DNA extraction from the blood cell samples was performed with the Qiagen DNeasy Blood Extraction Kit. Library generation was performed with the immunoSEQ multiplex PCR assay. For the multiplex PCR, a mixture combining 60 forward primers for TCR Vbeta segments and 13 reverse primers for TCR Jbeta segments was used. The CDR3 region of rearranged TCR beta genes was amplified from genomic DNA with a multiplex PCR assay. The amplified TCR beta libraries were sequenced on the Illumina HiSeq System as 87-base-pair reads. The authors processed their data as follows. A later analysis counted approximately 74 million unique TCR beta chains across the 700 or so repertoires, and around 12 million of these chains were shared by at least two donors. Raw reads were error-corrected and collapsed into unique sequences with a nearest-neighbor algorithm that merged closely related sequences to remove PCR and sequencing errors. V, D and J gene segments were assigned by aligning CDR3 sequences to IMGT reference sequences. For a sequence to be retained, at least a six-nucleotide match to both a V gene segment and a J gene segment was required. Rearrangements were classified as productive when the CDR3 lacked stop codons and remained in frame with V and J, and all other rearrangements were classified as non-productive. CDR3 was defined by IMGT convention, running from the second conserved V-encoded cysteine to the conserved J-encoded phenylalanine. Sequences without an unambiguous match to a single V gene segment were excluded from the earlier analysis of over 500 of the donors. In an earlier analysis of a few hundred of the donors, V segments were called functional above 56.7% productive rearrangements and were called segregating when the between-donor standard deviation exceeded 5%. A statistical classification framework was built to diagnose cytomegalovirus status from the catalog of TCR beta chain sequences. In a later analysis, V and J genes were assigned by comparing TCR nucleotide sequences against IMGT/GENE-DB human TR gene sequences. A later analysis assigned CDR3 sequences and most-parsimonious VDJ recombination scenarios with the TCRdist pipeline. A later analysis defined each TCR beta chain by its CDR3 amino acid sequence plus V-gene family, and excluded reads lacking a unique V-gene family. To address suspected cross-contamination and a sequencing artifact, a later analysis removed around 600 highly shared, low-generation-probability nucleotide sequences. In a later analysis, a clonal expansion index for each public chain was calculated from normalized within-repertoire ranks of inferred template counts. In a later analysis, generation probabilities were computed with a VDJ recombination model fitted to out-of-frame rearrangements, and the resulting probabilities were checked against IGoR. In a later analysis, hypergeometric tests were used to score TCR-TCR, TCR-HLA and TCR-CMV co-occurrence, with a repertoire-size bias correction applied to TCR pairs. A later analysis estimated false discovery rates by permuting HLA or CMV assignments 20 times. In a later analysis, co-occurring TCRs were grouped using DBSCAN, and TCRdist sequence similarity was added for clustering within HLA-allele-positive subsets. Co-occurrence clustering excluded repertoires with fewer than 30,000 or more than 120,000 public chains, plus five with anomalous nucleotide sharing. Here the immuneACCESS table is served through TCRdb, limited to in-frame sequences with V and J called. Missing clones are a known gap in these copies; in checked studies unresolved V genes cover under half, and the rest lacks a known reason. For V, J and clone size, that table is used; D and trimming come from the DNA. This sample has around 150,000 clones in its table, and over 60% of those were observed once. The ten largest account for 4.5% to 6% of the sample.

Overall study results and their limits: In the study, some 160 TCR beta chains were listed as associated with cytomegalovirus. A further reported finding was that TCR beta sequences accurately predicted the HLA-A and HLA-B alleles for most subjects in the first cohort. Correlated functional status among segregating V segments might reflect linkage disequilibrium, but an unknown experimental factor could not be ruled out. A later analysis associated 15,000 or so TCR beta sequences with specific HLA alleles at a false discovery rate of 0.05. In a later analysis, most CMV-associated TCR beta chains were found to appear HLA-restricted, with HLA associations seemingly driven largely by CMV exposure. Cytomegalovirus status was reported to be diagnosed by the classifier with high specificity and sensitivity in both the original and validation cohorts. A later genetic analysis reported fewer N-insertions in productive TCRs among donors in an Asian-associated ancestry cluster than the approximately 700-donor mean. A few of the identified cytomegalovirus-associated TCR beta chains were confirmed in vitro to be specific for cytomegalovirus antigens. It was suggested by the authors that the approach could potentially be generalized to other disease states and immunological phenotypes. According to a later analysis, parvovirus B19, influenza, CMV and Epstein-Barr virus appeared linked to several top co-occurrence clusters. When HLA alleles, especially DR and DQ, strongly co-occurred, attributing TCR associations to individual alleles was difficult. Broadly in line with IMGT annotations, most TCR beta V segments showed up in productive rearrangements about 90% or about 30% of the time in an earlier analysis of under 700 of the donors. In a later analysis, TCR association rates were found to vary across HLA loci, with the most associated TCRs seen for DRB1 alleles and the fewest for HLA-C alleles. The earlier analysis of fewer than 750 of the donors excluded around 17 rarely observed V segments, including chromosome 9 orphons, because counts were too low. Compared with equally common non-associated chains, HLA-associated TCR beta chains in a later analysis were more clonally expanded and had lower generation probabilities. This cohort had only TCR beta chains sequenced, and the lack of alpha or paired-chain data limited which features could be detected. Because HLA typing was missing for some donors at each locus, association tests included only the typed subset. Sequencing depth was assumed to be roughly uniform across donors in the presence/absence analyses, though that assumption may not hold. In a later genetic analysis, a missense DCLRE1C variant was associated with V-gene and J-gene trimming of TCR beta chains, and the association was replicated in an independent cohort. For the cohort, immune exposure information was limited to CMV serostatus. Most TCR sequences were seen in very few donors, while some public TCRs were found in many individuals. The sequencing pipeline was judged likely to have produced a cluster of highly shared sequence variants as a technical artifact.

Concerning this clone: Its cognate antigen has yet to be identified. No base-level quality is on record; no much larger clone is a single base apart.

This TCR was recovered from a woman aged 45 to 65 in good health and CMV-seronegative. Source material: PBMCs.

The CDR3 is CASSIGTVARDYGYTF. The bases are TGTGCCAGCAGCATTGGGACTGTGGCTCGGGACTATGGCTACACCTTC. This sequence uses TRBV7-9 and TRBJ1-2; TRBD1 is a weak D gene call, 5 bases matching. The CDR3 numbers 16 residues from cysteine through phenylalanine. Solely the CDR3 DNA is kept, with 48 bases framed from the first base. Looking up the germline V gene (reference sequence) yields CDR1 SEHNR and CDR2 FQNEAQ. Relative to germline, V is 5 bases shorter and J is 3 bases shorter, with 19 bases between their ends.